One sample yielded the 6 T cell receptor beta chains listed below, sequenced in a study of blood T cell repertoires in COVID-19. Assay: immunoSEQ multiplex PCR; the TCRdb copy retains only in-frame clones and omits some. Of around 150,000 clones in the sample, roughly 80% were seen once. The sample taken for sequencing was peripheral blood. These receptor sequences come from a human donor in a cohort sampled during active COVID-19.

The V call is TRBV7-9, the J call TRBJ1-3, with D unresolved. The germline V gene has CDR1 SEHNR and CDR2 FQNEAQ (reference sequence). Trimming cost V 5 bases and J 6 bases, with 5 bases left between them. CDR3 size: 11 residues. This chain's CDR3 is CASSPQNTIYF. The CDR3 nucleotides are TGTGCCAGCAGCCCACAAAACACCATATATTTT. Based on the CDR3 plus reference TRBV7-9 and TRBJ1-3, the full variable domain is DTGVSQNPRHKITKRGQNVTFRCDPISEHNRLYWYRQTLGQGPEFLTYFQNEAQLEKSRLLSDRFSAERPKGSFSTLEIQRTEQGDSAMYLCASSPQNTIYFGEGSWLTVV.

V usage is TRBV6-6 and J usage is TRBJ1-1, with D unresolved. V was shortened by 5 bases and J by 3 bases, with 13 bases between the two germline ends. The length of the CDR3 is 14 residues. The germline V gene has CDR1 MNHNY and CDR2 SVGAGI (reference sequence). CDR3 protein: CASSPRAGDTEAFF. The CDR3 DNA is TGTGCCAGCAGTCCCCGGGCCGGGGACACTGAAGCTTTCTTT.

This clone was recorded once. The rearrangement links TRBV7-6 to TRBJ2-7; the match to TRBD1 covers 8 bases. CDR3 length: 12 amino acids. From germline, CDR1 is SGHVS and CDR2 FNYEAQ. V was pared by 4 bases and J by 6 bases, with 2 bases of the junction left unmatched. This chain's CDR3 is CASSWTGIEQYF. In DNA form, the CDR3 reads TGTGCCAGCAGCTGGACAGGGATCGAGCAGTACTTC.

DNA of the CDR3: TGCGCCAGCAGCGTAGTGACTAGCGGGGCCGGGGAGCTGTTTTTT. It translates to CASSVVTSGAGELFF. The rearrangement joins TRBV5-1 to TRBJ2-2; 11 bases fit TRBD2. The junction had 5 bases not matched to a gene; V was cut back by 4 bases and J by 6 bases. This CDR3 is 15 amino acids long. Germline V gene lookup returns CDR1 SGHRS and CDR2 YFSETQ.

The J gene is TRBJ2-3, the V gene TRBV19; TRBD2 agrees at 9 bases. The V gene's germline CDR1 is LNHDA and CDR2 SQIVND (reference sequence). The CDR3 is made up of 15 amino acids. The V gene end was trimmed by 4 bases and the J gene end by 4 bases; junction bases not matched to a gene: 6. CDR3 DNA sequence: TGTGCCAGTAGTACCTCTAGCGGGGTAGCAGATACGCAGTATTTT. Encoded protein: CASSTSSGVADTQYF.

The chain joins TRBV28 to TRBJ1-2; TRBD1 agrees at 8 bases. The length of the CDR3 is 15 residues. V gave up 5 bases and J gave up 3 bases; unmatched junction bases: 8. The germline gives CDR1 MDHEN, CDR2 SYDVKM. This chain's CDR3 is CASSDPGQADYGYTF. For the CDR3, the DNA is TGTGCCAGCAGTGACCCGGGACAGGCCGACTATGGCTACACCTTC.